One and the same sample provided the 24 T cell receptor beta chains below, sequenced in a study of shared clonotypes between healthy human individuals. Selected positively for CCR7 and CD45RO-negative, naive CD8 cells excluded terminally differentiated effector memory CD45RA+ cells. Profiling relied on immunoSEQ multiplex PCR, and the TCRdb table lists in-frame clones only, not all of them. Among 550,000 to 750,000 clones listed, about 91% were seen once. Sequences were obtained from naive CD8+ T cells sorted from blood. These receptors all stem from a man aged 30 to 39 in good health.

This clone has just one count. V is TRBV6-5 and J is TRBJ2-5; possibly TRBD1 or TRBD2 for D (5 bases each). The CDR3 totals 13 residues. Trimming removed 4 bases at V and 5 bases at J, with 11 bases between. Germline CDR1 and CDR2: MNHEY and SVGAGI. The CDR3 region is CASSSRGAETQYF. Here the CDR3 DNA reads TGTGCCAGCAGTTCAAGGGGAGCGGAGACCCAGTACTTC.

The V call is TRBV7-9, the J call TRBJ2-1; D gene uncertain. CDR1 SEHNR and CDR2 FQNEAQ come from the germline V gene (reference sequence). Trimming took 5 bases from V and 6 from J, leaving 14 bases between them. The CDR3 extends over 14 amino acids. CDR3 region: CASSPTLPSNEQFF. CDR3 nucleotide sequence: TGTGCCAGCAGCCCAACTTTGCCTAGCAATGAGCAGTTCTTC.

V gene TRBV7-6 combines with J gene TRBJ2-7, with D possibly matching TRBD2 (5 bases). This CDR3 is 16 amino acids long. V gave up 4 bases and J gave up 5 bases, with 21 bases separating them. From germline, CDR1 is SGHVS and CDR2 FNYEAQ. This chain's CDR3 is CASSSRHSPGIDEQYF. DNA for the CDR3: TGTGCCAGCAGCTCACGACACAGCCCCGGGATAGACGAGCAGTACTTC.

This chain connects TRBV7-9 to TRBJ2-1, with a possible D match to TRBD1 (5 bases). Germline V lookup: CDR1 SEHNR, CDR2 FQNEAQ (reference sequence). V shed 4 bases and J shed 4 bases, with 11 bases lying between them. The CDR3 runs to 14 residues. The CDR3 here is CASSSVQVYNEQFF. DNA of the CDR3: TGTGCCAGCAGCTCCGTACAGGTATACAATGAGCAGTTCTTC.

The chain recombines TRBV28 with TRBJ2-7; 9 bases are shared with TRBD1. Per germline, CDR1 MDHEN and CDR2 SYDVKM. V lost 4 bases to trimming and J lost 4 bases; unmatched junction nucleotides: 5. The CDR3 sequence is 14 residues long. The CDR3 region is CASSSTTGGYEQYF. The CDR3 DNA sequence: TGTGCCAGCAGTTCGACGACAGGGGGGTACGAGCAGTACTTC.

This chain connects TRBV7-9 to TRBJ2-6; a weak D match, TRBD2 (6 bases). V gave up 5 bases and J gave up 2 bases, with 10 bases separating them. The CDR3 covers 15 residues. Per germline, CDR1 SEHNR and CDR2 FQNEAQ (reference sequence). The CDR3 DNA follows: TGTGCCAGCAGCCCAGGGAGGACTGGGGCCAACGTCCTGACTTTC. Encoded protein: CASSPGRTGANVLTF.

The chain is built from TRBV19 and TRBJ2-1; perhaps TRBD2 as D (6 bases). V gave up 6 bases and J gave up 8 bases, with 11 bases separating them. The CDR3 is 12 residues long. CDR1 LNHDA and CDR2 SQIVND come from the germline V gene (reference sequence). CDR3 bases: TGTGCCAGTAGCCGACTAGGGGATGAGCAGTTCTTC. This codes for CASSRLGDEQFF. The complete variable domain, with remaining parts taken from reference TRBV19 and TRBJ2-1, reads DGGITQSPKYLFRKEGQNVTLSCEQNLNHDAMYWYRQDPGQGLRLIYYSQIVNDFQKGDIAEGYSVSREKKESFPLTVTSAQKNPTAFYLCASSRLGDEQFFGPGTRLTVL.

V gene TRBV5-5 combines with J gene TRBJ1-1; TRBD1 agrees at 7 bases. Germline V lookup: CDR1 SGHKS, CDR2 YYEKEE (reference sequence). This CDR3 contains 14 residues. The V gene end was trimmed by 7 bases and the J gene end by 5 bases; junction bases not matched to a gene: 11. The CDR3 sequence: CASADRRGTTEAFF. DNA for the CDR3: TGTGCCAGCGCGGACAGGAGGGGAACAACTGAAGCTTTCTTT.

The V gene is TRBV29-1, the J gene TRBJ2-1; D is unresolved. The germline V gene has CDR1 SQVTM and CDR2 ANQGSEA. V dropped 8 bases and J dropped 6 bases, with 20 bases sitting between them. This CDR3 contains 14 residues. The CDR3 nucleotides read TGCAGCACCCGCGGTGGAGAAGTGGCCAATGAGCAGTTCTTC. Its translation: CSTRGGEVANEQFF.

V gene TRBV30 combines with J gene TRBJ1-2, with 7 bases fitting TRBD1. The CDR3 runs 11 residues. CDR1 is GTSNPN, CDR2 SVGIG, per germline (reference sequence). Losses at the gene ends were 5 bases for V and 8 bases for J; bases not matched to a gene: 5. In nucleotides, the CDR3 is TGTGCCTGGTTCACAGGGGACGGCTACACCTTC. Amino acid sequence: CAWFTGDGYTF. Complete variable domain (other parts from reference TRBV30 and TRBJ1-2): SQTIHQWPATLVQPVGSPLSLECTVEGTSNPNLYWYRQAAGRGLQLLFYSVGIGQISSEVPQNLSASRPQDRQFILSSKKLLLSDSGFYLCAWFTGDGYTFGSGTRLTVV.

The chain joins TRBV10-3 to TRBJ2-1, with 8 nucleotides matching TRBD2. Germline-derived CDR1 and CDR2 are ENHRY and SYGVKD. This CDR3 comprises 16 residues. Trimming took 6 bases from V and 0 from J; bases not matched to a gene: 7. The CDR3 region has the DNA TGTGCCATCAGCTTTAGCGGGACGAGCTCCTACAATGAGCAGTTCTTC. It translates to CAISFSGTSSYNEQFF.

This sequence joins TRBV4-1 and TRBJ2-1; no clear D gene. V was pared by 0 bases and J by 8 bases, with 5 bases between. This CDR3 region has 12 residues. Germline V lookup: CDR1 MGHRA, CDR2 YSYEKL. The CDR3 is CASSQDLYEQFF. Written as DNA, the CDR3 is TGCGCCAGCAGCCAAGACCTTTATGAGCAGTTCTTC.

A note on this clone: The sample holds other DNA sequences that translate to the same CDR3. J is TRBJ1-1 and V is TRBV5-1; no firm D call. The CDR3 has 14 residues. With 0 bases removed from V and 0 bases from J, the gap between germline ends came to 6 bases. The germline V gene has CDR1 SGHRS and CDR2 YFSETQ. The CDR3 DNA reads as TGCGCCAGCAGCTTGGGGCAAATGAACACTGAAGCTTTCTTT. It is translated as CASSLGQMNTEAFF. Supplemented by reference TRBV5-1 and TRBJ1-1, the full variable domain reads KAGVTQTPRYLIKTRGQQVTLSCSPISGHRSVSWYQQTPGQGLQFLFEYFSETQRNKGNFPGRFSGRQFSNSRSEMNVSTLELGDSALYLCASSLGQMNTEAFFGQGTRLTVV.

The chain links TRBV7-9 to TRBJ2-7; 8 nucleotides match TRBD1. CDR3 size: 15 residues. Per the germline V gene, CDR1 is SEHNR and CDR2 is FQNEAQ (reference sequence). J was trimmed by 3 bases and V by 4 bases; bases with no gene match: 8. CDR3 amino acids: CASSSTGTGFYEQYF. CDR3 in DNA: TGTGCCAGCAGCTCTACCGGGACAGGCTTCTACGAGCAGTACTTC.

The chain is built from TRBV25-1 and TRBJ1-2; unclear D gene. The CDR3 spans 11 residues. Germline CDR1 MGHDK, CDR2 SYGVNS. With 11 bases removed from V and 10 bases from J, the gap between germline ends came to 17 bases. The chain's CDR3 is CAARTGPYYTF. The CDR3 DNA reads as TGTGCCGCCCGAACGGGCCCCTACTACACCTTC.

The V call is TRBV2, the J call TRBJ2-1, with 8 bases fitting TRBD2. Germline CDR1 reads SNHLY; CDR2 reads FYNNEI. After removal of 4 bases from V and 6 bases from J, the junction contained 5 bases not matched to a gene. The CDR3 totals 14 residues. This CDR3 is CASSVTGGPNEQFF. The CDR3 DNA is TGTGCCAGCAGTGTGACGGGAGGGCCCAATGAGCAGTTCTTC.

CDR3 in amino acids: CASSSTPGNQETQYF. CDR3 sequence (DNA): TGTGCCAGCAGTTCAACCCCGGGTAACCAAGAGACCCAGTACTTC. This sequence joins TRBV6-5 and TRBJ2-5; D not certain. This CDR3 has 15 residues. Germline V gene lookup returns CDR1 MNHEY and CDR2 SVGAGI. The V gene lost 4 bases and the J gene lost 0 bases, with 12 bases spanning the gap.

The genes are TRBV4-3 and TRBJ2-4, with D perhaps matching TRBD2 (5 bases). This CDR3 spans 16 amino acids. The germline gives CDR1 LGHNA, CDR2 YSLEER. The V and J ends lost 1 base and 0 bases respectively, with 10 bases between them. CDR3: CASSQGTLVAKNIQYF. In DNA, the CDR3 is TGCGCCAGCAGCCAAGGGACTCTGGTAGCCAAAAACATTCAGTACTTC.

This sequence joins TRBV4-3 and TRBJ1-3; D is unclear. V gave up 0 bases and J gave up 2 bases, with 8 bases separating them. The CDR3 runs to 15 residues. CDR1 is LGHNA, CDR2 YSLEER, per germline. The CDR3 bases are TGCGCCAGCAGCCAAGATCGGACTGCTGGAAACACCATATATTTT. Residues: CASSQDRTAGNTIYF.

In this sample, this clone turned up once. In nucleotides, the CDR3 is TGTGCCAGCAGCTTGACAGGGGGAATTGAAAAACTGTTTTTT. Protein sequence: CASSLTGGIEKLFF. This chain joins TRBV7-9 and TRBJ1-4; 9 nucleotides agree with TRBD1. The CDR3 spans 14 residues. V gave up 3 bases and J gave up 7 bases; unmatched junction bases: 3. Looked up from germline, CDR1 is SEHNR and CDR2 is FQNEAQ (reference sequence).

About this clone: Given a much more abundant clone one base away, this may be a read error. The rearrangement links TRBV11-2 to TRBJ2-7; D might be TRBD1 (6 bases). The CDR3 sequence is 15 residues long. V dropped 1 base and J dropped 1 base, with 11 bases sitting between them. Per germline, CDR1 SGHAT and CDR2 FQNNGV. CDR3 amino acids: CASSLGADSSYEQYF. In nucleotides, the CDR3 is TGTGCCAGCAGCTTAGGCGCGGACAGTTCCTACGAGCAGTACTTC.

The chain is built from TRBV7-9 and TRBJ2-3; D gene unclear. Deletions cut 6 bases from V and 1 base from J, with 8 bases between. This CDR3 comprises 13 residues. CDR1 is SEHNR and CDR2 is FQNEAQ in the germline V gene (reference sequence). CDR3 amino acids: CASRMKGTDTQYF. The CDR3 DNA is TGTGCCAGCAGGATGAAAGGCACAGATACGCAGTATTTT. Full variable domain (remainder filled in from reference TRBV7-9 and TRBJ2-3): DTGVSQNPRHKITKRGQNVTFRCDPISEHNRLYWYRQTLGQGPEFLTYFQNEAQLEKSRLLSDRFSAERPKGSFSTLEIQRTEQGDSAMYLCASRMKGTDTQYFGPGTRLTVL.

This chain links TRBV13 with TRBJ2-5, with 9 bases fitting TRBD2. This CDR3 has 16 amino acids. J was trimmed by 4 bases and V by 1 base; bases with no gene match: 7. CDR1 is PRHDT and CDR2 is FYEKMQ in the germline V gene (reference sequence). The CDR3 loop reads CASSLVSGRRSETQYF. The DNA of the CDR3 is TGTGCCAGCAGCTTAGTTAGCGGGAGAAGGTCAGAGACCCAGTACTTC.

V gene TRBV7-6 combines with J gene TRBJ2-1; D not resolved. Per the germline V gene, CDR1 is SGHVS and CDR2 is FNYEAQ. The CDR3 has 12 residues. With 5 bases removed from V and 10 bases from J, the gap between germline ends came to 12 bases. The CDR3 DNA is TGTGCCAGCAGCCCGCAGGACGGGGAGCAGTTCTTC. This translates into CASSPQDGEQFF.